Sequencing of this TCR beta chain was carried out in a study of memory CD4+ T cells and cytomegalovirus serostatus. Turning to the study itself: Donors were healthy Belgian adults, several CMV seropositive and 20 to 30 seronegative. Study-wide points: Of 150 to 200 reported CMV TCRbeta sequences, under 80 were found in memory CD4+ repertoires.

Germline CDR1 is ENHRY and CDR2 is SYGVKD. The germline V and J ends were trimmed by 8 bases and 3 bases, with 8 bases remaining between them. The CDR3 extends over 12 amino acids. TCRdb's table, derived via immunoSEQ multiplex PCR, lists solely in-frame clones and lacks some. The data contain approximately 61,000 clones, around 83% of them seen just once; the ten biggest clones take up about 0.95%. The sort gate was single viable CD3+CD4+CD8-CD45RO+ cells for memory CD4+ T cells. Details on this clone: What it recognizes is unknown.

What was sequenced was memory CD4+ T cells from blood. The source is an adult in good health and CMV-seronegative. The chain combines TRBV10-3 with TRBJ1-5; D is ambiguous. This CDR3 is CAIGNNNQPQHF. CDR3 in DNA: TGTGCCATCGGGAATAACAATCAGCCCCAGCATTTT.